One and the same sample provided the 14 T cell receptor beta chains below, sequenced in a study of blood T cell repertoires in COVID-19. This table comes from immunoSEQ multiplex PCR, and its TCRdb copy is limited to in-frame clones, with some not included. This sample has 150,000 to 200,000 clones, with around nine tenths found just once. Sequencing input: peripheral blood. These receptors came from a man aged 40-55 years with active or convalescent COVID-19.

The chain links TRBV28 to TRBJ1-3, with 7 positions matching TRBD1. The germline V gene has CDR1 MDHEN and CDR2 SYDVKM. V lost 5 bases, J lost 0 bases, and 1 base stayed unmatched. The CDR3 sequence is 14 residues long. CDR3 sequence: CASSPGGSGNTIYF. The CDR3 nucleotides read TGTGCCAGCAGTCCAGGGGGCTCTGGAAACACCATATATTTT.

The gene calls are TRBV19 and TRBJ1-5, with TRBD1 matching 10 bases. The CDR3 runs to 19 residues. Germline CDR1 reads LNHDA; CDR2 reads SQIVND (reference sequence). The junction had 12 bases not matched to a gene; V was cut back by 3 bases and J by 1 base. The chain's CDR3 is CASSIDRDRGLKSNQPQHF. The CDR3 nucleotides are TGTGCCAGTAGTATCGACCGGGACAGGGGATTAAAGAGCAATCAGCCCCAGCATTTT.

This chain joins TRBV19 and TRBJ1-5; 9 positions match TRBD1. The CDR3 has 15 amino acids. With 6 bases clipped from V and 4 bases from J, the junction kept 7 bases outside the gene matches. Germline assignment: CDR1 LNHDA and CDR2 SQIVND (reference sequence). The CDR3 bases are TGTGCCAGTAGCTTAGGGACAGGGATAAATCAGCCCCAGCATTTT. Translation gives CASSLGTGINQPQHF.

This clone was observed a single time. The CDR3 DNA sequence: TGTGCCATCAGGGCCTCTGGTTCCAGGGTTTCCTACGAGCAGTACTTC. The encoded protein is CAIRASGSRVSYEQYF. The chain recombines TRBV10-3 with TRBJ2-7; D may be TRBD1 (5 bases). Germline lookup yields CDR1 ENHRY and CDR2 SYGVKD. The germline V and J ends were trimmed by 6 bases and 1 base, with 19 bases remaining between them. This CDR3 region has 16 residues.

The chain has TRBV18 and TRBJ2-3; D call uncertain. The CDR3 length is 13 residues. Between the trimmed V and J ends, which lost 0 bases and 6 bases, there was a span of 7 bases. Germline V gives CDR1 KGHSH, CDR2 LQKENI. CDR3 sequence: CASSPPLVDTQYF. CDR3 nucleotide sequence: TGTGCCAGCTCACCACCCCTCGTGGATACGCAGTATTTT.

The chain employs TRBV4-2 and TRBJ2-2; D gene uncertain. Trimming pared 3 bases from V and 0 bases from J, leaving 11 bases between. The CDR3 spans 16 residues. Germline V CDR1 and CDR2: LGHNA, YNFKEQ. CDR3 nucleotide sequence: TGTGCCAGCAGCCAGTCACAGATAGCGAACACCGGGGAGCTGTTTTTT. Translated: CASSQSQIANTGELFF.

The chain has TRBV5-4 and TRBJ2-1; D perhaps matches TRBD1 (5 bases). Germline CDR1 SGHNT, CDR2 YYREEE (reference sequence). The CDR3 contains 14 residues. V gave up 1 base and J gave up 4 bases, with 9 bases separating them. In nucleotides, the CDR3 is TGTGCCAGCAGCTTGAAGGACATTTACAATGAGCAGTTCTTC. This encodes CASSLKDIYNEQFF. The whole variable domain, remainder taken from reference TRBV5-4 and TRBJ2-1, is ETGVTQSPTHLIKTRGQQVTLRCSSQSGHNTVSWYQQALGQGPQFIFQYYREEENGRGNFPPRFSGLQFPNYSSELNVNALELDDSALYLCASSLKDIYNEQFFGPGTRLTVL.

The chain carries TRBV29-1 and TRBJ2-3, with 12 nucleotides matching TRBD1. CDR3 length: 14 residues. CDR1 SQVTM and CDR2 ANQGSEA come from the germline V gene. V lost 5 bases and J lost 6; bases outside the gene matches: 6. The CDR3 DNA sequence: TGCAGCGTTTCCGGGACAGGGGGCTGGGATACGCAGTATTTT. It is translated as CSVSGTGGWDTQYF.

V is TRBV7-3 and J is TRBJ1-4; the match to TRBD1 covers 7 bases. The CDR3 has 15 amino acids. V was pared by 2 bases and J by 5 bases, with 5 bases of the junction left unmatched. Germline V gives CDR1 SGHTA, CDR2 FQGTGA. DNA of the CDR3: TGTGCCAGCAGCTTACTGGGGACAGAAAATGAAAAACTGTTTTTT. Protein: CASSLLGTENEKLFF.

This chain joins TRBV6-5 and TRBJ2-7; D is possibly TRBD2 (5 bases). Germline V lookup: CDR1 MNHEY, CDR2 SVGAGI. V was shortened by 6 bases and J by 0 bases, with 15 bases between the two germline ends. This CDR3 comprises 15 residues. The CDR3 coding sequence is TGTGCCAGCAGAACCGGACTGGATAGCTCCTACGAGCAGTACTTC. This codes for CASRTGLDSSYEQYF.

This rearrangement joins TRBV2 to TRBJ1-3; tentative D call: TRBD1 (5 bases). V was shortened by 3 bases and J by 8 bases, with 11 bases between the two germline ends. Germline CDR1 and CDR2: SNHLY and FYNNEI. The CDR3 sequence is 13 residues long. This CDR3 is CASSDRDQYTIYF. The DNA for the CDR3 is TGTGCCAGCAGTGACAGGGATCAGTACACCATATATTTT.

The rearrangement joins TRBV5-1 to TRBJ2-5, with 15 bases fitting TRBD2. This CDR3 has 16 residues. The germline CDR1 and CDR2 sequences are SGHRS and YFSETQ. The V and J ends lost 2 bases and 2 bases, in that order; junction bases with no gene match: 1. CDR3 coding DNA: TGCGCCAGCAGCTTCGGGACTAGCGGGGGGCAAGAGACCCAGTACTTC. This codes for CASSFGTSGGQETQYF.

This clone was recorded a few times. The genes are TRBV5-1 and TRBJ1-1; tentatively, D is TRBD1 (6 bases). Trimming left V 2 bases short and J 0 bases short, with 11 bases between. The V gene's germline CDR1 is SGHRS and CDR2 YFSETQ. This CDR3 contains 15 residues. Written as DNA, the CDR3 is TGCGCCAGCAGCTTAGTACAGGGTATGAACACTGAAGCTTTCTTT. Protein product: CASSLVQGMNTEAFF.

V is TRBV19 and J is TRBJ1-2; tentatively, D is TRBD1 (5 bases). Germline-derived CDR1 and CDR2 are LNHDA and SQIVND (reference sequence). CDR3 length: 16 residues. Between the trimmed V and J ends, which lost 4 bases and 1 base, there was a span of 16 bases. The CDR3 DNA follows: TGTGCCAGTAGTACCGTAGACAGAAACGTTAACTATGGCTACACCTTC. This translates into CASSTVDRNVNYGYTF.